This T cell receptor beta chain derives from a study of Ad26.COV2.S vaccination and SARS-CoV-2 variants. The overall study: Ad26.COV2.S given intramuscularly, once or twice 56 days apart.

Treatment specified: roughly 19 received Ad26.COV2.S at low or high dose, single or two shots; roughly 5 received placebo; per-sample allocation not given. The samples date from day 63 after the first vaccine or placebo injection. The CDR3 sequence is 16 residues long. CDR1 is SNHLY and CDR2 is FYNNEI in the germline V gene. Trimming removed 5 bases from V and 5 bases from J; junction bases left unmatched: 12. Findings and caveats of the study: After vaccination, substantial breadth of spike-specific CD8+ and CD4+ responses was reported. Total T cell responses, in the TCR breadth and depth analyses, may have been underestimated.

Regarding this clone: What it binds is not known.

The method was immunoSEQ multiplex PCR; TCRdb's version includes in-frame clones alone and lacks a portion of them. Here the sample spans more than 300,000 clones, about 87% being singletons. Sequences were derived from peripheral blood, sampled in a trial of Ad26.COV2.S vaccine versus placebo. This sequence joins TRBV2 and TRBJ1-5, with 7 nucleotides matching TRBD1. This sequence was found in a person between 18 and 59 years old who received the Ad26.COV2.S COVID-19 vaccine or a placebo. CDR3 in DNA: TGTGCCAGCAGTCAACAGGGGCAGCGGTTGTATCAGCCCCAGCATTTT. Translated, it gives CASSQQGQRLYQPQHF.